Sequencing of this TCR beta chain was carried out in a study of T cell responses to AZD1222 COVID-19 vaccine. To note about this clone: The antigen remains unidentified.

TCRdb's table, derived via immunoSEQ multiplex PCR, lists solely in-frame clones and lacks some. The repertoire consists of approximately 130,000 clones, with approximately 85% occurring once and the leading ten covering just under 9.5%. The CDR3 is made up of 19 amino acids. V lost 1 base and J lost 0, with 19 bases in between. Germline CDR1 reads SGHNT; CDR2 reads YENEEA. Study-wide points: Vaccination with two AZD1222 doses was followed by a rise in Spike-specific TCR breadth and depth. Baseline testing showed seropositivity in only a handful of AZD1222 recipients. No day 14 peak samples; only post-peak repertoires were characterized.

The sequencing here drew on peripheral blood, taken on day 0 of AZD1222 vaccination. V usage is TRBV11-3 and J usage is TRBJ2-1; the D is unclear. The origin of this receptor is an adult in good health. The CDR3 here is CASSLAPVWLVNSYNEQFF. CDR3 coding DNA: TGTGCCAGCAGCTTAGCCCCCGTTTGGCTAGTCAACTCCTACAATGAGCAGTTCTTC.